Below are 10 T cell receptor beta chains sequenced from a single sample in a study of blood T cells in healthy people across ages. Together with a sample-barcoded 5' primer, a J-beta primer mix was included in a second PCR lasting roughly 6 to 12 cycles. In TCRdb, the 5' RACE reads were re-called with MiXCR into one record per CDR3 protein. The repertoire has some 1.1 million distinct CDR3 sequences, 35% to 40% of them found once; the top ten carry roughly 14%. Sequencing was done on a sample of blood. All receptors derive from a young man in good health.

This clonotype was counted only a few times. The chain employs TRBV29-1 and TRBJ1-1, with unresolved D. Germline V gene sequence: CDR1 SQVTM, CDR2 ANQGSEA. This CDR3 contains 9 residues. Here the CDR3 reads CSVPGDAFF. The CDR3 nucleotides are TGCAGTGTACCAGGAGACGCTTTCTTT.

In its sample, this clonotype was seen a few times. The rearrangement uses TRBV12-3 or TRBV12-4 and TRBJ1-5, with TRBD1 matching 9 bases. The ends lost 2 bases at V and 4 bases at J; junction bases unmatched: 3. The CDR3 has 15 residues. The DNA for the CDR3 is TGTGCCAGCAGTTTACCCGGGACAGGGAATCAGCCCCAGCATTTT. This translates into CASSLPGTGNQPQHF.

The sample holds a few counts of this clonotype. J is TRBJ2-3 and V is TRBV7-2; 10 nucleotides line up with TRBD2. The CDR3 is made up of 17 amino acids. Trimming at V came to 5 bases and at J to 2 bases, leaving 10 bases not matched to a gene. Germline V gene lookup returns CDR1 SGHTA and CDR2 FQGNSA. The DNA of the CDR3 is TGTGCCAGCAGCCCCCAGCGGGGGGGATCTTACACAGATACGCAGTATTTT. Its protein product is CASSPQRGGSYTDTQYF.

The V gene is TRBV30, the J gene TRBJ2-7; D is uncertain. V lost 4 bases to trimming and J lost 1 base, with 5 bases between them. The CDR3 is made up of 11 amino acids. Germline CDR1 and CDR2: GTSNPN and SVGIG (reference sequence). The DNA of the CDR3 is TGTGCCTGGACAGATTCCTACGAGCAGTACTTC. This translates into CAWTDSYEQYF.

This clonotype showed up just once. The chain combines TRBV20-1 with TRBJ1-1; no definite D call. Trimming took 6 bases from V and 1 from J, leaving 15 bases between them. The germline V gene has CDR1 DFQATT and CDR2 SNEGSKA (reference sequence). The CDR3 is 14 amino acids. CDR3 amino acids: CSARPTGQNTEAFF. The CDR3, as DNA: TGCAGTGCGCGCCCCACCGGGCAGAACACTGAAGCTTTCTTT.

As DNA, the CDR3 is TGTGCCAGCAGCGTCCAGGGGTGGGCGAACACCGGGGAGCTGTTTTTT. This translates into CASSVQGWANTGELFF. This chain connects TRBV9 to TRBJ2-2, with D perhaps matching TRBD1 (6 bases). This CDR3 contains 16 residues. Germline loops: CDR1 SGDLS, CDR2 YYNGEE. Trimming shortened V by 2 bases and J by 0 bases, and 11 bases separated the two germline ends.

The rearrangement links TRBV7-8 to TRBJ2-1; the D gene is possibly TRBD1 (5 bases). V shed 5 bases and J shed 3 bases, with 11 bases lying between them. From germline, CDR1 is SGHVS and CDR2 FQNEAQ. The CDR3 loop spans 14 amino acids. CDR3 loop: CASSALGDYNEQFF. The CDR3 nucleotides are TGTGCCAGCAGCGCCCTAGGGGACTACAATGAGCAGTTCTTC.

The chain employs TRBV2 and TRBJ2-1, with TRBD1 identical over 12 bases. From germline, CDR1 is SNHLY and CDR2 FYNNEI. The length of the CDR3 is 14 residues. The V segment lost 10 bases and the J segment 6 bases; nucleotides outside the gene matches: 7. CDR3 sequence: CATLPGQGANEQFF. The DNA of the CDR3 is TGTGCCACCCTGCCGGGACAGGGGGCCAATGAGCAGTTCTTC.

The chain recombines TRBV5-1 with TRBJ2-3; D is uncertain. Germline V CDR1 and CDR2: SGHRS, YFSETQ. The CDR3 contains 15 residues. Trimming removed 2 bases from V and 0 bases from J, with 10 bases in between. The CDR3 spells CASSFNGRSTDTQYF. CDR3 in DNA: TGCGCCAGCAGCTTCAACGGTAGAAGCACAGATACGCAGTATTTT.

This chain uses TRBV3-1 with TRBJ2-3; 13 bases agree with TRBD2. Germline values: CDR1 LGHDT, CDR2 YNNKEL (reference sequence). Trimming at V came to 9 bases and at J to 11 bases, leaving 26 bases not matched to a gene. The CDR3 consists of 19 residues. The CDR3 protein is CASTTGLAGAGVNFQGQYF. The CDR3 DNA reads TGTGCCAGTACCACAGGACTAGCGGGGGCCGGGGTCAATTTTCAAGGGCAGTATTTT.